A few counts support the clone carrying this TCR beta chain. Its cognate antigen is unknown. TCRdb fed the 5' RACE reads into MiXCR, producing one record per CDR3 protein. The sample consists of around 320,000 distinct CDR3 sequences, roughly an eighth of them appearing once. This sample was included in a study of T-cell memory formation after mild COVID-19. The germline CDR1 and CDR2 sequences are MNHNY and SVGAGI (reference sequence). This CDR3 is 14 amino acids long. The V and J ends lost 7 bases and 4 bases, in that order; junction bases with no gene match: 3. Study-wide results and limits: Clones shrinking from day 15 to 85 showed even CD4/CD8 mixes; later expanders tilted CD4+. Pre-infection memory held some responding clones, suggesting pre-existing cross-reactive T cells responded.

Sequences were obtained from PBMCs or a T cell subset sorted from them (not recorded which). This rearrangement joins TRBV6-6 to TRBJ2-1, with TRBD2 matching 11 bases. This TCR was sampled from a man aged 18 to 29 who had mild COVID-19 (a few samples of this study predate the infection). Cell type and time point are not known. CDR3 DNA: TGTGCCAGCAACTTAGCGGGGGGGTACAATGAGCAGTTCTTC. It codes for CASNLAGGYNEQFF.